This TCR beta chain is drawn from a study of blood T cells in healthy people across ages. The donors, aged about 6 to 95, were healthy Caucasians from Russia. The study, taken as a whole, reports: Long-lived donors had more naive CD4+ cells and higher diversity than aged donors.

A sample-barcoded 5' primer and a J-beta primer mix were used in a second PCR of about 7 to 12 cycles. Each cDNA molecule carried a tag from a template-switch adaptor that contained 12 random nucleotides. Each CDR3 protein is one row after TCRdb ran MiXCR on the 5' RACE reads. Among about 1.7 million distinct CDR3 sequences listed, roughly 27% were seen once. For this clonotype: Its antigen is unidentified.

The sequencing sample was made of blood. This clonotype was sampled from a young woman in good health.

CDR3 sequence (DNA): TGTGCCATCAGTGAGTCGGCGCGTCGGGGCTCCGGGGAGCTGTTTTTT. Its protein is CAISESARRGSGELFF. J is TRBJ2-2 and V is TRBV10-3; D tentatively reads TRBD1 or TRBD2 (5 bases each). Trimming removed 0 bases at V and 6 bases at J, with 14 bases between. CDR1 ENHRY and CDR2 SYGVKD come from the germline V gene. CDR3 length: 16 residues.